This is a list of T cell receptor beta chains from one sample in a study of blood T cell repertoires in COVID-19. This table comes from immunoSEQ multiplex PCR, and its TCRdb copy is limited to in-frame clones, with some not included. Of 490,000 or so clones listed, less than 90% are singletons. The sequencing sample was made of PBMCs or T cells enriched from blood (not recorded which). The origin of the receptors is a woman aged 55-69 years who had recovered from COVID-19. Both conserved end residues are part of each CDR3. D genes are given only for firm matches. The listing skips clone size in some rows; elsewhere it reads once, few, many or a size class.

D: TRBD1
size: NA
length: 15
J: TRBJ1-3
V: TRBV11-2
CDR3: CASSRPGQGGNTIYF
DNA: TGTGCCAGCAGCCGACCGGGACAGGGAGGAAACACCATATATTTT

D: TRBD1
size: NA
length: 13
J: TRBJ1-2
V: TRBV24-1
CDR3: CATSENFQGGRTF
DNA: TGTGCCACCAGTGAAAATTTTCAGGGGGGACGGACCTTC

D: NA
size: NA
length: 11
J: TRBJ2-7
V: TRBV20-1
CDR3: CSAWRGLEQYF
DNA: TGCAGTGCTTGGAGAGGTCTCGAGCAGTACTTC

D: NA
size: once
length: 13
J: TRBJ1-1
V: TRBV20-1
CDR3: CSASWTIHGGAFF
DNA: TGCAGTGCTAGTTGGACAATCCACGGGGGAGCTTTCTTT

D: NA
size: NA
length: 15
J: TRBJ2-3
V: TRBV5-1
CDR3: CASSQSSGPTDTQYF
DNA: TGCGCCAGCAGCCAGAGTAGCGGACCCACAGATACGCAGTATTTT

D: TRBD1
size: NA
length: 13
J: TRBJ2-3
V: TRBV5-1
CDR3: CASGDRVEDTQYF
DNA: TGCGCCAGCGGGGACAGGGTGGAAGATACGCAGTATTTT

D: NA
size: NA
length: 14
J: TRBJ1-4
V: TRBV5-1
CDR3: CASRVYSTNEKLFF
DNA: TGCGCCAGCAGGGTATACAGTACTAATGAAAAACTGTTTTTT

D: TRBD1
size: NA
length: 16
J: TRBJ1-2
V: TRBV6-5
CDR3: CASSYLRGQRNYGYTF
DNA: TGTGCCAGCAGTTACCTCAGGGGGCAACGTAACTATGGCTACACCTTC

D: NA
size: NA
length: 12
J: TRBJ1-6
V: TRBV6-5
CDR3: CASSDSNSPLHF
DNA: TGTGCCAGCTCGGACAGTAATTCACCCCTCCACTTT

D: TRBD2
size: NA
length: 16
J: TRBJ2-1
V: TRBV19
CDR3: CATFSGGPSSYNEQFF
DNA: TGTGCCACATTTAGCGGGGGGCCCAGCTCCTACAATGAGCAGTTCTTC

D: NA
size: NA
length: 15
J: TRBJ2-1
V: TRBV5-4
CDR3: CASSLWLANYNEQFF
DNA: TGTGCCAGCAGCTTGTGGCTAGCGAACTACAATGAGCAGTTCTTC

D: TRBD1
size: NA
length: 16
J: TRBJ2-2
V: TRBV5-4
CDR3: CASRVNRDSSAGELFF
DNA: TGTGCCAGCAGGGTAAACCGGGACAGCTCAGCCGGGGAGCTGTTTTTT

D: TRBD2
size: NA
length: 16
J: TRBJ2-2
V: TRBV30
CDR3: CAWSVGRSGGAGELFF
DNA: TGTGCCTGGAGTGTAGGAAGGAGCGGGGGGGCCGGGGAGCTGTTTTTT

D: NA
size: NA
length: 12
J: TRBJ2-3
V: TRBV12-3/TRBV12-4
CDR3: CASSLRTDTQYF
DNA: TGTGCCAGCAGCCTGAGAACAGATACGCAGTATTTT

D: TRBD1
size: NA
length: 14
J: TRBJ1-4
V: TRBV7-9
CDR3: CASSFGRDREKLFF
DNA: TGTGCCAGCAGCTTCGGACGGGACAGGGAAAAACTGTTTTTT

D: NA
size: NA
length: 16
J: TRBJ2-1
V: TRBV29-1
CDR3: CSVTSRSASSYNEQFF
DNA: TGCAGCGTCACTTCCCGTTCTGCGAGCTCCTACAATGAGCAGTTCTTC

D: TRBD1
size: NA
length: 15
J: TRBJ1-2
V: TRBV9
CDR3: CASSAPGQGAYGYTF
DNA: TGTGCCAGCAGCGCACCGGGACAGGGGGCCTATGGCTACACCTTC

D: NA
size: once
length: 18
J: TRBJ1-6
V: TRBV7-2
CDR3: CASSLVWQTNSYNSPLHF
DNA: TGTGCCAGCAGCTTAGTTTGGCAGACTAACTCCTATAATTCACCCCTCCACTTT

D: NA
size: NA
length: 11
J: TRBJ2-1
V: TRBV20-1
CDR3: CSASKGNEQFF
DNA: TGCAGTGCTAGTAAGGGGAATGAGCAGTTCTTC

D: TRBD2
size: NA
length: 18
J: TRBJ2-2
V: TRBV9
CDR3: CASSVEPAGALGTGELFF
DNA: TGTGCCAGCAGCGTAGAGCCAGCGGGGGCCCTGGGGACCGGGGAGCTGTTTTTT

D: NA
size: NA
length: 15
J: TRBJ1-1
V: TRBV6-5
CDR3: CASSRDPHGSTEAFF
DNA: TGTGCCAGCAGCCGGGACCCCCACGGGAGCACTGAAGCTTTCTTT

D: NA
size: NA
length: 15
J: TRBJ2-1
V: TRBV10-1
CDR3: CASMAFGGSYNEQFF
DNA: TGCGCCAGCATGGCATTCGGGGGCTCCTACAATGAGCAGTTCTTC

D: NA
size: NA
length: 15
J: TRBJ2-7
V: TRBV11-3
CDR3: CASSLDRVSSYEQYF
DNA: TGTGCCAGCAGCTTAGATCGGGTCAGCTCCTACGAGCAGTACTTC

D: TRBD1
size: NA
length: 16
J: TRBJ2-5
V: TRBV3-1/TRBV3-2
CDR3: CASSQENRGPQETQYF
DNA: TGTGCCAGCAGCCAAGAGAACAGGGGCCCCCAAGAGACCCAGTACTTC

D: TRBD1
size: NA
length: 14
J: TRBJ2-1
V: TRBV6-9
CDR3: CASKPNTGGGEQFF
DNA: TGTGCCAGCAAACCAAACACAGGGGGCGGTGAGCAGTTCTTC

D: NA
size: NA
length: 17
J: TRBJ1-6
V: TRBV2
CDR3: CASRSIGQLLLNSPLHF
DNA: TGTGCCAGTCGATCGATCGGACAGTTGCTACTCAATTCACCCCTCCACTTT

D: TRBD1
size: NA
length: 13
J: TRBJ1-1
V: TRBV27
CDR3: CASSHDRVTEAFF
DNA: TGTGCCAGCAGTCACGACAGGGTCACTGAAGCTTTCTTT

D: NA
size: NA
length: 11
J: TRBJ1-2
V: TRBV9
CDR3: CASRGLKGYTF
DNA: TGTGCCAGCAGGGGCCTAAAGGGCTACACCTTC

D: TRBD1
size: NA
length: 14
J: TRBJ1-6
V: TRBV27
CDR3: CASTRTGGYSPLHF
DNA: TGTGCCAGCACCAGGACAGGGGGTTATTCACCCCTCCACTTT

D: NA
size: NA
length: 15
J: TRBJ1-2
V: TRBV19
CDR3: CASSFLGQKAYGYTF
DNA: TGTGCCAGTAGTTTCCTTGGACAGAAAGCCTATGGCTACACCTTC

D: NA
size: NA
length: 15
J: TRBJ1-3
V: TRBV6-5
CDR3: CASTRSQGGGNTIYF
DNA: TGTGCCAGCACCCGGTCCCAGGGTGGGGGAAACACCATATATTTT

D: TRBD1
size: NA
length: 14
J: TRBJ2-7
V: TRBV5-6
CDR3: CASSFGTGSYEQYF
DNA: TGTGCCAGCAGCTTCGGGACAGGGTCCTACGAGCAGTACTTC

D: NA
size: NA
length: 12
J: TRBJ2-1
V: TRBV29-1
CDR3: CTVSSSYNEQFF
DNA: TGCACCGTTTCGAGCTCCTACAATGAGCAGTTCTTC

D: TRBD1
size: NA
length: 15
J: TRBJ2-3
V: TRBV6-5
CDR3: CASTKTGGVADTQYF
DNA: TGTGCCAGCACCAAGACAGGGGGCGTCGCAGATACGCAGTATTTT

D: NA
size: NA
length: 12
J: TRBJ1-3
V: TRBV3-1/TRBV3-2
CDR3: CASSQAGNTIYF
DNA: TGTGCCAGCAGCCAGGCCGGAAACACCATATATTTT

D: NA
size: NA
length: 15
J: TRBJ1-3
V: TRBV11-2
CDR3: CASTPSPLSGNTIYF
DNA: TGTGCCAGCACCCCCTCCCCCCTCTCTGGAAACACCATATATTTT

D: NA
size: NA
length: 13
J: TRBJ1-5
V: TRBV12-3/TRBV12-4
CDR3: CASSLRPGQPQHF
DNA: TGTGCCAGCAGCCTAAGACCAGGTCAGCCCCAGCATTTT

D: NA
size: NA
length: 13
J: TRBJ1-2
V: TRBV7-9
CDR3: CASSFGVNYGYTF
DNA: TGTGCCAGCAGCTTCGGGGTTAACTATGGCTACACCTTC

D: NA
size: NA
length: 12
J: TRBJ2-2
V: TRBV3-1/TRBV3-2
CDR3: CASSLLTGELFF
DNA: TGTGCCAGCAGCCTACTTACCGGGGAGCTGTTTTTT

D: TRBD1
size: NA
length: 16
J: TRBJ2-5
V: TRBV10-3
CDR3: CAISDSQRQGGETQYF
DNA: TGTGCCATCAGTGACTCTCAACGACAGGGGGGGGAGACCCAGTACTTC

D: TRBD1
size: NA
length: 15
J: TRBJ2-7
V: TRBV11-3
CDR3: CASSLGGTGVYEQYF
DNA: TGTGCCAGCAGCTTAGGTGGGACAGGGGTGTACGAGCAGTACTTC

D: TRBD1
size: NA
length: 14
J: TRBJ1-2
V: TRBV4-1
CDR3: CASSVPDRGYGYTF
DNA: TGCGCCAGCAGCGTCCCGGACAGGGGCTATGGCTACACCTTC

D: NA
size: NA
length: 13
J: TRBJ2-5
V: TRBV5-4
CDR3: CASSLASQETQYF
DNA: TGTGCCAGCAGCTTGGCTAGCCAAGAGACCCAGTACTTC

D: TRBD2
size: NA
length: 15
J: TRBJ2-3
V: TRBV5-4
CDR3: CASSLAGVITDTQYF
DNA: TGTGCCAGCAGCCTAGCGGGGGTGATCACAGATACGCAGTATTTT